This T cell receptor beta chain was recovered during a study of blood T cell repertoires in COVID-19 (dated by TCRdb to 2019 to 2021). Background for the entire study: The collaborator samples originated in the United States, Italy and Spain and spanned the acute and convalescent phases of COVID-19. Where available, HLA class I and class II types were taken from metadata supplied by the sample provider and were not determined by assay-based typing. Nearly every sample came with metadata listing a de-identified subject ID, COVID-19 status, age in years and sex. The samples were drawn from two sources: the first 160 participants of the ongoing ImmuneRACE study, and over 1,000 subjects contributed by 6 global collaborators. The dataset comprised deeply sampled blood TCRbeta repertoires from subjects exposed to, actively infected with, or recovered from COVID-19. A freely available public database, intended as a resource for researchers studying the immune response to SARS-CoV-2, is where the repertoires were released. The material from the prospective study consisted of cDNA or gDNA derived from T cells, B-cell-depleted T cells, or PBMCs. Paper-wide results and their limitations: Clinical and demographic metadata were provided uncurated, with the amount varying by source and participant.

With regard to this clone: What antigen it recognizes has not been identified. No base-level quality is on record; no much larger clone is a single base apart.

V ends up 6 bases short and J 6 bases short, with an unmatched junction base count of 4. The CDR3, from cysteine to phenylalanine, totals 12 residues. Only CDR3 DNA remains: 36 bases, in frame from the first base. For CDR1 and CDR2, the germline V gene lists SQVTM and ANQGSEA. Each collaborating institution followed its own protocols to collect whole blood in K2EDTA tubes. For TCRbeta analysis, collaborator samples were shipped as frozen whole blood, as isolated PBMCs, or as DNA extracted from either sample type. TCRbeta CDR3 regions were amplified from genomic DNA using the immunoSEQ Assay, a bias-controlled multiplex PCR. The original methods were these. Within the assay, amplification of reference gene primers was used to estimate how many nucleated cells each sample contained. To quantify the absolute abundance of each unique TCRbeta CDR3 rearrangement, sequence reads were collapsed and filtered. For each sample, productive Simpson clonality was calculated by taking the square root of Simpson's diversity index across productive rearrangements. TCRdb re-hosts the immuneACCESS table, in-frame sequences only. Its copies lack some clones; in the studies checked, an unresolved V gene accounts for under half of them, and the cause for the rest is not known. The D gene and trimming were derived from the DNA, and the V and J assignments and clone size from that table. The sample table shows 150,000 to 200,000 clones, and about four fifths are seen once. Roughly 13% of the sample belongs to the ten largest clones.

The chain links TRBV29-1 with TRBJ1-4, with 7 middle bases fitting TRBD1. The clonotype originates from a man aged 18 to 29 with active or convalescent COVID-19. The sequenced sample consisted of peripheral blood. The DNA is TGCAGCGTCGGGACAGTAGATGAAAAACTGTTTTTT. Translated, this gives CSVGTVDEKLFF.